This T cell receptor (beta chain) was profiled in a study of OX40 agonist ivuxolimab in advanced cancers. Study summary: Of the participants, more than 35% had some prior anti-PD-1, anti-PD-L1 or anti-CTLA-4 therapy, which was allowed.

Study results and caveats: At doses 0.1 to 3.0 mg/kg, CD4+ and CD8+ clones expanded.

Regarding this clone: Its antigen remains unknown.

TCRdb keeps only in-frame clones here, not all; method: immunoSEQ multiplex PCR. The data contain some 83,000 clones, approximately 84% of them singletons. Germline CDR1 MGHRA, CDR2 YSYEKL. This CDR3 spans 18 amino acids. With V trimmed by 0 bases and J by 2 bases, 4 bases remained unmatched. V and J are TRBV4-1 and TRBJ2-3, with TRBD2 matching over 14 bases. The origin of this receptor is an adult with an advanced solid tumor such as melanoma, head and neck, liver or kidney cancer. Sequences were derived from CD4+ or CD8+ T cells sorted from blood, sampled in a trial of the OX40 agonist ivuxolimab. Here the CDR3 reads CASSQDWGLAGVTDTQYF. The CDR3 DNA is TGCGCCAGCAGCCAAGATTGGGGACTAGCGGGAGTCACAGATACGCAGTATTTT.